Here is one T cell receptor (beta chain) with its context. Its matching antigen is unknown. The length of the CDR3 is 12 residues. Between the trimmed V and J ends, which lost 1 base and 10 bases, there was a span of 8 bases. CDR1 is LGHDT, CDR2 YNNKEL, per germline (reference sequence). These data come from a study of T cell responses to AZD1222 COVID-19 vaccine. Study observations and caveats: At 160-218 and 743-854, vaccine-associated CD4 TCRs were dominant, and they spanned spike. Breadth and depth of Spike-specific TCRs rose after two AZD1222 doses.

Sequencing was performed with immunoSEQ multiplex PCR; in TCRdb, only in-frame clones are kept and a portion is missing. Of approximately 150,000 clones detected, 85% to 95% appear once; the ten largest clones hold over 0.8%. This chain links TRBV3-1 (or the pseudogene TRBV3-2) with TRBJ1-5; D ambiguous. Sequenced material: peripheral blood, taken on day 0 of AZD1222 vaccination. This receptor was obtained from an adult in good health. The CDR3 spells CASSQGLGPQHF. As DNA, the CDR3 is TGTGCCAGCAGCCAAGGTTTGGGCCCCCAGCATTTT.